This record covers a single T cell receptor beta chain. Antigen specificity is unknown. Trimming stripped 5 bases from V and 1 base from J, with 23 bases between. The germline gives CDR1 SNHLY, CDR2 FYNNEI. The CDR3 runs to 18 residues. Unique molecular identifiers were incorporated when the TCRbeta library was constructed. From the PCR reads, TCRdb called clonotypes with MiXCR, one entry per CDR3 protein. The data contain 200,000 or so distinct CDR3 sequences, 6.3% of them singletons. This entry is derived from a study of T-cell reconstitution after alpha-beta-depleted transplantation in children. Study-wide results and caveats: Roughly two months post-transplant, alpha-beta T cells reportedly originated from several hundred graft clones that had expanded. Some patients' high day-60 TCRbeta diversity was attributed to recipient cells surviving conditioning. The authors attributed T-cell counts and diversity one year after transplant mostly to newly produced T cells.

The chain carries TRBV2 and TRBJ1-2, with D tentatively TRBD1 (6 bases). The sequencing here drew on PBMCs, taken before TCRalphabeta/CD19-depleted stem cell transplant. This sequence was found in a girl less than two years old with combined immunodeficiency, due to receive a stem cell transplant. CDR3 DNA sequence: TGTGCCAGCAGTTCCGCACAATGGAGTGGGGGGCTTAACTATGGCTACACCTTC. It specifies CASSSAQWSGGLNYGYTF.